This is a list of T cell receptor beta chains from one sample in a study of cytomegalovirus exposure and HLA in healthy donors. The method was immunoSEQ multiplex PCR; TCRdb's version includes in-frame clones alone and lacks a portion of them. The sample gives fewer than 120,000 clones, about nine tenths of which show up once; 1.9% is in the top ten. The sequenced sample consisted of PBMCs. These receptors came from a woman younger than 35 in good health and CMV-seronegative. CDR3s leave out the opening cysteine and the closing phenylalanine or tryptophan.

v_call cdr3_aa
TRBV5-5 ASSLLTGKNQPQH
TRBV28 ASSSRSGVSPPSDTQY
TRBV7-9 ASSSGTQNTEAF
TRBV11-2 ASSLDPSSYEQY
TRBV19 ASSTGGGETQY
TRBV30 AWSVDRAREQY
TRBV7-8 ASSLVLNLGYEQY
TRBV6-5 ASSYSRREETQY
TRBV9 ASSLGQPTSYEQY
TRBV30 AWSVKGAPYEQY
TRBV12-5 ASLRDYSNQPQH
TRBV4-2 ASSQTDRGSYNSPLH
TRBV6-1 ASLEDRAHTDTQY
TRBV28 ASSLRQPQH
TRBV30 ACPGSGANVLT
TRBV6-6 ASSTGGSVGYEQY
TRBV7-8 ASSSSRLSSGNTIY
TRBV5-6 ASSLTSKRHEQY
TRBV9 ASSAGPGRDEQY
TRBV7-2 ASSRTSGRFYEQY
TRBV7-3 ASRLLAGKDEQF
TRBV27 ASSSTKRGISGRANTGELF
TRBV6-5 ASTPPGGRETQY
TRBV4-2 ASSQEREAGQETQY
TRBV4-3 ASSQDVTFGTSGVVDTQY
TRBV11-1 ASRSGGNTIY
TRBV29-1 SVVGEDTYNEQF
TRBV6-6 ASRPGGQETQY
TRBV28 ASSPGQHNTEAF
TRBV2 ASKAGFSGANVLT
TRBV9 ASSASPQTGGYGYT
TRBV28 ASAPQGWGRYEQY
TRBV7-3 ASSYGTGIYEQY
TRBV15 ATSMGGDIEKLF
TRBV28 ASSWTATYEQY
TRBV7-3 ASSPQGNEQF
TRBV6-5 ASSYRGLNTEAF
TRBV28 ASSLPGTDEFSYGYT
TRBV27 ASSLGQSYEQY
TRBV10-3 AISEGTGTHQPQH
TRBV28 ASSSSGQGNEKLF
TRBV7-2 ASSLLLSSYEQY
TRBV23-1 ASSQNARTYEQY
TRBV6-1 AGDDGAGTDTQY
TRBV28 ASSEVAATRYNEQF
TRBV30 AWSGYSYGYT
TRBV7-2 ASSLDRVSNYGYT
TRBV4-3 ASSQGPGDNYGYT
TRBV4-1 ASSRVQQGSNYGYT
TRBV10-2 ASSDSPLYEQY
TRBV9 ASSPVGLAVYNEQF
TRBV9 ASSVPAGENTGELF
TRBV5-1 ASSLIPGGGYEQY
TRBV11-2 ASSQRERFYEQY
TRBV28 ASTQTQGNSPLH
TRBV7-7 ASIKSGITGELF
TRBV30 AWSIGMHGTDTQY
TRBV5-1 ASSGGSSGNTIY
TRBV6-6 ASTKDRGQYEQY